This T cell receptor (beta chain) was observed in a study of T cell responses to AZD1222 COVID-19 vaccine. This CDR3 contains 13 residues. In germline, CDR1 is SNHLY, CDR2 FYNNEI. Deletions cut 7 bases from V and 6 bases from J, with 13 bases between. Measured with immunoSEQ multiplex PCR; TCRdb has only the in-frame clones, and not every one. The table has some 110,000 clones, over 85% seen once. This chain links TRBV2 with TRBJ1-3; no firm D call. Sequenced here: peripheral blood, sampled on day 0 of AZD1222 vaccination. This TCR came from an adult in good health. CDR3 nucleotide sequence: TGTGCCAGCACCCTTCGGCCCTCAAACACCATATATTTT. Protein sequence: CASTLRPSNTIYF.